This TCR beta chain was recovered during a study of OX40 agonist ivuxolimab in advanced cancers. Study-wide background: Patients were treated with ivuxolimab, an agonistic anti-OX40 (CD134) antibody. Two cutaneous melanoma patients and one hepatocellular carcinoma patient, three in all, had partial responses.

V was pared by 5 bases and J by 6 bases, with 19 bases between. Germline CDR1 and CDR2: SEHNR and FQNEAQ (reference sequence). The CDR3 loop spans 15 amino acids. This clone was observed a single time. The antigen is unknown. Study-wide findings and caveats: Several nonresponders also turned out to have low normalized T-cell clonal expansion.

Here immunoSEQ multiplex PCR was the method, and the copy in TCRdb shows in-frame clones only, minus some. The profile shows about 120,000 clones, around 91% of them singletons. The chain uses TRBV7-9 and TRBJ1-1; D is unclear. This specimen was CD4+ or CD8+ T cells sorted from blood, taken in a trial of the OX40 agonist ivuxolimab. This sequence was found in an adult with an advanced solid tumor such as melanoma, head and neck, liver or kidney cancer. The DNA for the CDR3 is TGTGCCAGCAGCCCCCGACGCACAAAGGTAGCTGAAGCTTTCTTT. This sequence encodes CASSPRRTKVAEAFF.